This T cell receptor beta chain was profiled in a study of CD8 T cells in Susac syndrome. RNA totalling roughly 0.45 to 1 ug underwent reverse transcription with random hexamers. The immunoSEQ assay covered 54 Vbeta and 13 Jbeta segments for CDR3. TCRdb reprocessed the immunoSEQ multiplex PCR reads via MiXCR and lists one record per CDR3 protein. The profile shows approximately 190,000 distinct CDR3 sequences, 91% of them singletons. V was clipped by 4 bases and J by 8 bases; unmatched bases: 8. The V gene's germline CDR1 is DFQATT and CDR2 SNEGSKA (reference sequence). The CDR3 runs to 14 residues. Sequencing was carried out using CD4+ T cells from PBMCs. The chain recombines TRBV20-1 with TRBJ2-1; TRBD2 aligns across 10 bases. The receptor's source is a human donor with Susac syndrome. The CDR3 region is CSAKRAGGPDEQFF. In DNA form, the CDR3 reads TGCAGTGCTAAACGAGCGGGAGGGCCGGATGAGCAGTTCTTC.